What follows is one T cell receptor (beta chain) and its context. The sample belongs to a study of CXCR3-negative and CXCR3-positive naive CD8 T cells. cDNA libraries for TRB were generated by 5' RACE incorporating UMI labels. For each CDR3 protein, TCRdb gives one entry from its re-call of the 5' RACE reads, without DNA. The sample table sets out around 90,000 distinct CDR3 sequences. The germline CDR1 and CDR2 sequences are SGHVS and FQNEAQ. The CDR3 extends over 15 amino acids. V gene TRBV7-8 combines with J gene TRBJ2-3; the TRBD1 assignment by TCRdb is unverifiable without DNA. This receptor was identified in a human donor in good health. Some clones in this sample may be carry-over from other donors' samples. Sequencing used naive CXCR3- CD8+ T cells from blood. Specified subset: CD45RO-CCR7+CD27+CD95- naive CD8+ T cells lacking CXCR3 (TNR3-). The CDR3 here is CASSVTGAGTDTQYF.